The T cell receptor (beta chain) described here comes from a study of vaccination and CD4 T cells after COVID-19. Across the study: Convalescent cases consisted of six males and four females, of whom two were Hispanic.

Regarding this clonotype: The antigen remains undetermined.

With 10 bases clipped from V and 5 bases from J, the junction kept 21 bases outside the gene matches. Per the germline V gene, CDR1 is LNHDA and CDR2 is SQIVND (reference sequence). The CDR3 extends over 18 amino acids. With the Oncomine TCR Beta short-read assay, DNA from cultured CD4+ T cells was sequenced. TCRdb independently ran MiXCR on the PCR reads; one entry per CDR3 protein. Of approximately 12,000 distinct CDR3 sequences in the sample, over 30% were seen once. Treatment: roughly 11-day PBMC culture with coronavirus spike peptide pools or control peptides (ViraFEST assay). Once peptide pools had expanded antigen-specific T cells, ViraFEST sequenced TCRs.

The V call is TRBV19, the J call TRBJ1-1, with 11 bases matching TRBD1. The sequence was collected from a human donor with COVID-19. What was sequenced was cultured CD4+ T cells from blood. Here the CDR3 reads CATWTGGALGRRETEAFF. The DNA for the CDR3 is TGTGCCACCTGGACAGGGGGCGCGCTCGGACGAAGAGAAACTGAAGCTTTCTTT.